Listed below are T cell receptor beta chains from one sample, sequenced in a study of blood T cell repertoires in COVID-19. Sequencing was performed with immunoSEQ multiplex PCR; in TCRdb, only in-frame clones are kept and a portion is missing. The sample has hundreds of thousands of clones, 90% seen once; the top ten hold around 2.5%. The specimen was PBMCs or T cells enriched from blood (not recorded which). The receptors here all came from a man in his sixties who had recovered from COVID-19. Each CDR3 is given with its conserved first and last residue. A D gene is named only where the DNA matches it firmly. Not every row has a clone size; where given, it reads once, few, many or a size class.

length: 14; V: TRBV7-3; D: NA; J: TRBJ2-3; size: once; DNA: TGTGCCAGCAGCTCGGGACTTAGCACAGATACGCAGTATTTT; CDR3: CASSSGLSTDTQYF
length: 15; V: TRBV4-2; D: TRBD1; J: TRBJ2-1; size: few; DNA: TGTGCCAGCAGCCAAGGGACAGGGGGCCACAATGAGCAGTTCTTC; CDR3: CASSQGTGGHNEQFF
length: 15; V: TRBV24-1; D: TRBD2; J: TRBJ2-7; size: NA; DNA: TGTGCCACCAGTGATTTGTCTAGCGGCAATTACGAGCAGTACTTC; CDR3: CATSDLSSGNYEQYF
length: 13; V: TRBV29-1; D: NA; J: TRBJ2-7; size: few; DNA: TGCAGCGTTGAAGGGCAGGGAACCTACGAGCAGTACTTC; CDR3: CSVEGQGTYEQYF
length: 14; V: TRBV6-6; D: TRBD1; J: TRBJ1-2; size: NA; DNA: TGTGCCAGCAGTTACGTAAGACAGGGAGGTGGCTACACCTTC; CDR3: CASSYVRQGGGYTF
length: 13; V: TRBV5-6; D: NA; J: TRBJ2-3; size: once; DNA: TGTGCCAGCAGCTGGGGGGGCACAGATACGCAGTATTTT; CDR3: CASSWGGTDTQYF
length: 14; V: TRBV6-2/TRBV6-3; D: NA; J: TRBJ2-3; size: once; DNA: TGTGCCAGCAGTTTTACAGGCAGCACAGATACGCAGTATTTT; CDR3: CASSFTGSTDTQYF
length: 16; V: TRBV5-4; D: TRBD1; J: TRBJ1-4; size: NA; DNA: TGTGCCAGCAGCCGCAATCTACAGGGGACTAATGAAAAACTGTTTTTT; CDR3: CASSRNLQGTNEKLFF
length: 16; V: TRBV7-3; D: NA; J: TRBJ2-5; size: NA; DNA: TGTGCCAGCAGCTCCTCCGCCCCTGGGCCCGAAGAGACCCAGTACTTC; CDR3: CASSSSAPGPEETQYF
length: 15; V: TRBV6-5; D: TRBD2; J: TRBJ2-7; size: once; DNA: TGTGCCAGCAACCAGCATAGCGGGAGTGTACACGAGCAGTACTTC; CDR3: CASNQHSGSVHEQYF
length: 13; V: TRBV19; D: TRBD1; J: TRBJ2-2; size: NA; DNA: TGTGCCATCGGGACAGGGGGGGCCGGGGAGCTGTTTTTT; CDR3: CAIGTGGAGELFF
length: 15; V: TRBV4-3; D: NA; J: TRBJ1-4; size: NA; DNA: TGCGCCAGCAGCCAAGTAGCTACCTCTAGAGAAAAACTGTTTTTT; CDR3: CASSQVATSREKLFF
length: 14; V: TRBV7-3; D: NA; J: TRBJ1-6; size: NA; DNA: TGTGCCAGCAGCTTCGGCAGGGCCAATTCACCCCTCCACTTT; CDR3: CASSFGRANSPLHF
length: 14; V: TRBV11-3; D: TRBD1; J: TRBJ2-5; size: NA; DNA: TGTGCCAGCAGCCCACCGGGACAGGGTCCTTCCCAGTACTTC; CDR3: CASSPPGQGPSQYF
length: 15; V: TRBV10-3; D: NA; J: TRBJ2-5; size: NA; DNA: TGTGCCATCAGTGATTTCGGGACACAGAAAGAGACCCAGTACTTC; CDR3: CAISDFGTQKETQYF
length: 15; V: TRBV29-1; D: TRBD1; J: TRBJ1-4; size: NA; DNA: TGCAGCGTTGAAGGGGACAGGGACGGTAATGAAAAACTGTTTTTT; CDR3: CSVEGDRDGNEKLFF
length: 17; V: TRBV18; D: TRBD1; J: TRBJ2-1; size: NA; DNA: TGTGCCAGCTCATACCACACCCCGGGACAGCCAAACAATGAGCAGTTCTTC; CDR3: CASSYHTPGQPNNEQFF